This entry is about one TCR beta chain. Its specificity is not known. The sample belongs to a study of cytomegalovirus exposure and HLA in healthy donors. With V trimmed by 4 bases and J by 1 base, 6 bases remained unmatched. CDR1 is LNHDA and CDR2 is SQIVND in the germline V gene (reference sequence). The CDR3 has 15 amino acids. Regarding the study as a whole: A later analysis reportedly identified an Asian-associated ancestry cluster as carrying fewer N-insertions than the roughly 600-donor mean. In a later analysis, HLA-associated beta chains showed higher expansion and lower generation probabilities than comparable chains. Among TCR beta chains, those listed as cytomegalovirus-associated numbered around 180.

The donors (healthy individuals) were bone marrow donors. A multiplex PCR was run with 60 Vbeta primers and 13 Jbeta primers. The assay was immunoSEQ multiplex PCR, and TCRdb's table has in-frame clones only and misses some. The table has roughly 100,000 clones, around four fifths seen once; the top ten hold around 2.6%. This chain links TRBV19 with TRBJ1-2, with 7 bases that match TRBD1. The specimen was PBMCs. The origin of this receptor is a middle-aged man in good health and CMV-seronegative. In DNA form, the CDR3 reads TGTGCCAGTAGTAGAGGGACAGTGCGTAACTATGGCTACACCTTC. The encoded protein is CASSRGTVRNYGYTF.